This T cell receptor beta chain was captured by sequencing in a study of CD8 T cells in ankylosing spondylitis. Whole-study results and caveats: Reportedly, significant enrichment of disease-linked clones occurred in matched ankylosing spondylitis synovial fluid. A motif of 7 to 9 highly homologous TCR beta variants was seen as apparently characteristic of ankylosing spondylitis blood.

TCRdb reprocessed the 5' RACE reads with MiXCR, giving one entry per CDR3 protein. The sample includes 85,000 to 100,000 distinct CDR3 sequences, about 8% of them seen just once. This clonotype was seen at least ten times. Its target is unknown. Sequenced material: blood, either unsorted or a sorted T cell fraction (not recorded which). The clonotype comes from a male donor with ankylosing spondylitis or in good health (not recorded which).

The chain's CDR3 is CASSRTQETQYF. The CDR3 nucleotides read TGTGCCAGCAGCCGAACTCAAGAGACCCAGTACTTC. The J gene is TRBJ2-5, the V gene TRBV5-4; D unclear. Germline CDR1 and CDR2: SGHNT and YYREEE (reference sequence). V was trimmed by 4 bases and J by 2 bases, leaving 6 bases between them. The CDR3 has 12 residues.